This T cell receptor (beta chain) is from a study of T cell responses to AZD1222 COVID-19 vaccine. Regarding this clone: Its specificity is unknown.

Trimming took 8 bases from V and 0 from J; bases not matched to a gene: 14. Per the germline V gene, CDR1 is SNHLY and CDR2 is FYNNEI. This CDR3 is 17 amino acids long. Whole-study results and caveats: Spike-specific TCR breadth rose after two AZD1222 doses, and depth rose as well. Just six or seven AZD1222 recipients tested seropositive at baseline. Dominant at 160-218 and 743-854, vaccine-associated CD4 TCRs also spanned spike. Nearly half of unique spike-specific TCRs reportedly avoided B.1.351 and B.1.1.7 mutated regions.

Using immunoSEQ multiplex PCR, the repertoire was profiled, and TCRdb retains in-frame clones only, with some absent. The table lists 180,000 or so clones, around 90% of them singletons. The rearrangement links TRBV2 to TRBJ2-5, with 8 bases aligning to TRBD2. The sequencing used peripheral blood, collected 28 days after the second dose of the MenACWY control vaccine. The TCR originated in an adult who received the MenACWY meningococcal vaccine as a control. The CDR3 protein is CASPLQGSSGYQETQYF. The CDR3 region has the DNA TGTGCCAGCCCTCTCCAGGGGTCTAGCGGGTACCAAGAGACCCAGTACTTC.